These 9 T cell receptor beta chains came from one sample sequenced in a study of shared clonotypes between healthy human individuals. Only in-frame clones appear in the TCRdb table, and some are missing; sequencing was by immunoSEQ multiplex PCR. The repertoire consists of about 2.3 million clones, with approximately 95% occurring once and the leading ten covering 0.39%. The sequenced sample was naive CD4+ T cells from PBMCs. The subset: CD45RA+ positively selected. Receptor source: a young man in good health. Some clones in this sample may be carry-over from other donors' samples.

Here the CDR3 reads CASGGRAFTAEQFF. The CDR3 DNA reads TGTGCCAGCGGGGGGAGGGCCTTTACAGCGGAGCAGTTCTTC. V and J are TRBV2 and TRBJ2-1; 7 nucleotides line up with TRBD2. With 8 bases clipped from V and 10 bases from J, the junction kept 14 bases outside the gene matches. Germline CDR1 reads SNHLY; CDR2 reads FYNNEI. The CDR3 sequence is 14 residues long.

J is TRBJ2-2 and V is TRBV10-3; 8 nucleotides match TRBD1. Per the germline V gene, CDR1 is ENHRY and CDR2 is SYGVKD. The trim removed 6 bases at V and 6 bases at J, leaving 12 bases unmatched. This CDR3 spans 16 amino acids. CDR3 residues: CAIRKRGQGGSGELFF. CDR3 coding DNA: TGTGCCATCAGGAAGCGCGGACAGGGAGGCTCCGGGGAGCTGTTTTTT.

This clone was counted a few times. The chain combines TRBV12-5 with TRBJ1-1; 10 bases are a match to TRBD1. Germline V lookup: CDR1 LGHNT, CDR2 FRNRAP. The CDR3 is 14 amino acids. V was clipped by 4 bases and J by 4 bases; unmatched bases: 3. The CDR3 reads CASGSRTGGTEAFF. CDR3 DNA: TGTGCTAGTGGTTCCCGGACAGGGGGCACTGAAGCTTTCTTT.

CDR3 protein: CASSLAATGYEQYF. In DNA, the CDR3 is TGTGCCAGCTCCCTCGCGGCTACGGGGTACGAGCAGTACTTC. The rearrangement links TRBV18 to TRBJ2-7; the D gene is possibly TRBD2 (5 bases). Deletions cut 6 bases from V and 4 bases from J, with 16 bases between. The CDR3 runs to 14 residues. Looked up from germline, CDR1 is KGHSH and CDR2 is LQKENI.

The chain combines TRBV30 with TRBJ2-3; perhaps TRBD1 as D (5 bases). The CDR3 contains 15 residues. CDR1 and CDR2 from the germline V gene are GTSNPN and SVGIG (reference sequence). V lost 2 bases and J 0 bases, leaving 12 bases between the germline ends. The CDR3 here is CAWSIVRTSTDTQYF. The DNA of the CDR3 is TGTGCCTGGAGTATAGTGCGGACAAGCACAGATACGCAGTATTTT.

This clone was seen a single time. V gene TRBV2 combines with J gene TRBJ1-4; no definite D call. Trimming shortened V by 6 bases and J by 7 bases, and 15 bases separated the two germline ends. Germline V lookup: CDR1 SNHLY, CDR2 FYNNEI. This CDR3 spans 14 amino acids. The CDR3 region is CASSRPARPEKLFF. The CDR3 nucleotides read TGTGCCAGCAGCCGGCCGGCCCGTCCTGAAAAACTGTTTTTT.

This clone was counted a few times. V gene TRBV28 combines with J gene TRBJ1-2; the D is unclear. Trimming took 2 bases from V and 8 from J, leaving 9 bases between them. CDR3 length equals 12 residues. Per germline, CDR1 MDHEN and CDR2 SYDVKM. CDR3 in amino acids: CASSLRVWGYTF. The CDR3 DNA is TGTGCCAGCAGTTTACGGGTGTGGGGCTACACCTTC.

The chain employs TRBV19 and TRBJ1-4; tentative D call: TRBD1 (6 bases). Germline V gene lookup returns CDR1 LNHDA and CDR2 SQIVND (reference sequence). With 7 bases removed from V and 8 bases from J, the gap between germline ends came to 23 bases. The CDR3 totals 16 residues. The CDR3 spells CASTNKVQGMDEKLFF. DNA of the CDR3: TGTGCCAGTACGAACAAAGTGCAGGGGATGGACGAAAAACTGTTTTTT.

The chain carries TRBV7-9 and TRBJ2-1; TRBD1 matches at 9 bases. This CDR3 region has 15 residues. Germline CDR1 is SEHNR and CDR2 is FQNEAQ (reference sequence). J lost 6 bases, V lost 5 bases, and 8 bases had no gene match. The CDR3 DNA is TGTGCCAGCAGCCTTTTGGGACAGGGAGTCAATGAGCAGTTCTTC. As protein: CASSLLGQGVNEQFF.